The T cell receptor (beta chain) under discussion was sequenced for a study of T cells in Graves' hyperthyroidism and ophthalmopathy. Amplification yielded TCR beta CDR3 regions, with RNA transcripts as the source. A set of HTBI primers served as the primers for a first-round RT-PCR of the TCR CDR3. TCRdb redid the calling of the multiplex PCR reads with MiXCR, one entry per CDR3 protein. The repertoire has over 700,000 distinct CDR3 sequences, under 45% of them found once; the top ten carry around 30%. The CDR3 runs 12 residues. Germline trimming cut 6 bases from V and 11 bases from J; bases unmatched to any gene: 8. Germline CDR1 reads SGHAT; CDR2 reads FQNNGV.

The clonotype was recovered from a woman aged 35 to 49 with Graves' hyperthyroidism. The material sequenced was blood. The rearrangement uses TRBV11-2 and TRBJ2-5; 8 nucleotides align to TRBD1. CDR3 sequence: CASSRPGTGQYF. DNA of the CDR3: TGTGCCAGCAGTCGCCCCGGGACAGGACAGTACTTC.